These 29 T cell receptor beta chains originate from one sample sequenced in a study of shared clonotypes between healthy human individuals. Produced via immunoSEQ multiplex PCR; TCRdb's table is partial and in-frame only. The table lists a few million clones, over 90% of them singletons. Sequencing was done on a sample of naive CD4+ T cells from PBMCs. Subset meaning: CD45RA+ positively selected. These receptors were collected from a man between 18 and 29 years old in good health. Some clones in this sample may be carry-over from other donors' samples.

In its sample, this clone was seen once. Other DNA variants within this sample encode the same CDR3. CDR3 loop: CASSLAGPYNEQFF. In DNA form, the CDR3 reads TGCGCCAGCAGCTTGGCGGGCCCGTACAATGAGCAGTTCTTC. The rearrangement links TRBV5-1 to TRBJ2-1; D not resolved. CDR3 size: 14 residues. V was cut by 0 bases and J by 4 bases, with 8 bases left in between. CDR1 and CDR2 (germline): SGHRS, YFSETQ. Combining the CDR3 with reference TRBV5-1 and TRBJ2-1 gives the whole variable domain KAGVTQTPRYLIKTRGQQVTLSCSPISGHRSVSWYQQTPGQGLQFLFEYFSETQRNKGNFPGRFSGRQFSNSRSEMNVSTLELGDSALYLCASSLAGPYNEQFFGPGTRLTVL.

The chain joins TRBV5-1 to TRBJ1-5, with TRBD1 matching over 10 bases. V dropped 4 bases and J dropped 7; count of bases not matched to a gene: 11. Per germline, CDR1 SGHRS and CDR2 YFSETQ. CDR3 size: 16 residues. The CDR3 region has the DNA TGCGCCAGCAGCCCTCAGGGACAGGGGTTGGGGCAGCCCCAGCATTTT. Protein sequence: CASSPQGQGLGQPQHF.

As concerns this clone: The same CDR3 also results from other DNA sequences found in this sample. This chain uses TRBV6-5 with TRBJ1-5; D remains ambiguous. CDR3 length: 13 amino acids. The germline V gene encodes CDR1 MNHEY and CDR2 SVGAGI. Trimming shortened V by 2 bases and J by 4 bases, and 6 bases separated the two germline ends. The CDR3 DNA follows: TGTGCCAGCAGTTACGACGGAAATCAGCCCCAGCATTTT. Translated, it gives CASSYDGNQPQHF.

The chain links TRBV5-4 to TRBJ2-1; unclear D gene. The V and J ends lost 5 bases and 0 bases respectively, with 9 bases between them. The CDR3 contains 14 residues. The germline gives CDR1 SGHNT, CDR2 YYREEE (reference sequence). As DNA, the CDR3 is TGTGCCAGCAGTGGCCGGATCTCCTACAATGAGCAGTTCTTC. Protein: CASSGRISYNEQFF. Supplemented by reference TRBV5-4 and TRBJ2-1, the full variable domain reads ETGVTQSPTHLIKTRGQQVTLRCSSQSGHNTVSWYQQALGQGPQFIFQYYREEENGRGNFPPRFSGLQFPNYSSELNVNALELDDSALYLCASSGRISYNEQFFGPGTRLTVL.

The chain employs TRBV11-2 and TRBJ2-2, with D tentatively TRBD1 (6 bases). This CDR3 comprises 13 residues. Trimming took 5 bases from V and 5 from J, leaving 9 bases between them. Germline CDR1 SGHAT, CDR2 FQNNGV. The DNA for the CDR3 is TGTGCCAGCAGCGGTCAGGGGACCGGGGAGCTGTTTTTT. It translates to CASSGQGTGELFF.

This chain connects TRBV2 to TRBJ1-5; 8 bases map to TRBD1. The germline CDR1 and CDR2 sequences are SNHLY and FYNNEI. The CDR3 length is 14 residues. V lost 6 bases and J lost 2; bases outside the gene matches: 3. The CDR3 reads CASSRGLGNQPQHF. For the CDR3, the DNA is TGTGCCAGCAGCAGGGGGCTCGGCAATCAGCCCCAGCATTTT.

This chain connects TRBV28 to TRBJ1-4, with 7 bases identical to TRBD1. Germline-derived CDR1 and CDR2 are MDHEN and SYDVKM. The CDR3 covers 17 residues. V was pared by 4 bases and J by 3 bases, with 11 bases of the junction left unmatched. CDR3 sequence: CASSYRQKTGPNEKLFF. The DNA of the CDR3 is TGTGCCAGCAGTTATCGACAGAAGACAGGGCCTAATGAAAAACTGTTTTTT.

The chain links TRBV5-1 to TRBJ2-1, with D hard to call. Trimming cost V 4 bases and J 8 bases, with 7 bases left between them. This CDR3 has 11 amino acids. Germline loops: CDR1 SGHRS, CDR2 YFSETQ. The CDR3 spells CASSLTDEQFF. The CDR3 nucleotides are TGCGCCAGCAGCCTCACCGATGAGCAGTTCTTC.

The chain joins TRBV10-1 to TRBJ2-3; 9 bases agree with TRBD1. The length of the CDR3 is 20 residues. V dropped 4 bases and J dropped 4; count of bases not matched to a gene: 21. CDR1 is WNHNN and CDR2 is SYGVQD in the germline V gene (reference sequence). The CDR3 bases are TGCGCCAGCAGTGCCCCTCTCGGCCCCTGGACAGGGGACGATCCAGATACGCAGTATTTT. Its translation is CASSAPLGPWTGDDPDTQYF.

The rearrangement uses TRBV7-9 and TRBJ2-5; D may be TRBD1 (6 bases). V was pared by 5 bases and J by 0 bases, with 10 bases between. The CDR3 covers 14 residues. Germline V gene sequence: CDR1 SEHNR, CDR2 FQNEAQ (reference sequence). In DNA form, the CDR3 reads TGTGCCAGCAGCCCGGACAGAAACCAAGAGACCCAGTACTTC. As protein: CASSPDRNQETQYF.

The CDR3 DNA follows: TGTGCCAGCAAAGGTACGGATAAGGGGCTGGGAGAGCAGTACTTC. Its protein is CASKGTDKGLGEQYF. The rearrangement links TRBV28 to TRBJ2-7; possible D gene TRBD1, 5 bases. This CDR3 has 15 residues. Trimming removed 7 bases from V and 7 bases from J, with 23 bases in between. Germline-derived CDR1 and CDR2 are MDHEN and SYDVKM.

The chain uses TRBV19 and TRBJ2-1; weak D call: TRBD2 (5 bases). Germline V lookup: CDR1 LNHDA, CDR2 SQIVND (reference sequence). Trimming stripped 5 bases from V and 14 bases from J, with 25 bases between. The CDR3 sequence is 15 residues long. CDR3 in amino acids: CASSSILLGVNREFF. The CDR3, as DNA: TGTGCCAGTAGTTCAATACTTCTCGGGGTCAATCGAGAGTTCTTC.

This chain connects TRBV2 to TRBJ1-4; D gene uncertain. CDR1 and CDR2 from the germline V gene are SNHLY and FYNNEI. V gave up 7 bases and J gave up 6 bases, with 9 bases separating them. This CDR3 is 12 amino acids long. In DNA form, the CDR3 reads TGTGCCAGCAAGGGAGAGGATGAAAAACTGTTTTTT. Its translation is CASKGEDEKLFF.

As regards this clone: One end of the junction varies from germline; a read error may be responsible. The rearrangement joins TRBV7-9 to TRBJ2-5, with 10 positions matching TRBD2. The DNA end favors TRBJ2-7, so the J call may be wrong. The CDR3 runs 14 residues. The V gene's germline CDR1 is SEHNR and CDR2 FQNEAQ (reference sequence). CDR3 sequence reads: CASSLAGVWYEQYF. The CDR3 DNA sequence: TGTGCCAGCAGCCTAGCGGGAGTTTGGTACGAGCAGTACTTC.

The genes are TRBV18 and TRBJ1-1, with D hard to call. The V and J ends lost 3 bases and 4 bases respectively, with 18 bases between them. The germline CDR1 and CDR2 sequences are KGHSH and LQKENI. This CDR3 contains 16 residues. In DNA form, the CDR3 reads TGTGCCAGCTCACCGAATCGACAAGGCAAAATCACTGAAGCTTTCTTT. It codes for CASSPNRQGKITEAFF.

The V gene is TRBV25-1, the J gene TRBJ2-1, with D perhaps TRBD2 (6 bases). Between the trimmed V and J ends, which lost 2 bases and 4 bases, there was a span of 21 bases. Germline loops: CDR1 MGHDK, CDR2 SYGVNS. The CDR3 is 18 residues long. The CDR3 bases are TGTGCCAGCAGTGAAGGAGGGAGTTCGGCTCTCAAGTACAATGAGCAGTTCTTC. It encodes CASSEGGSSALKYNEQFF.

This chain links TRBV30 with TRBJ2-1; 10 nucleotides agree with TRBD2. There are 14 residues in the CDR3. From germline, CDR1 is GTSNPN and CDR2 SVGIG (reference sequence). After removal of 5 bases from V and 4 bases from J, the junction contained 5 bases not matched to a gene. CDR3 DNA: TGTGCCTGGTCCGGGACTAGCGAGTACAATGAGCAGTTCTTC. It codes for CAWSGTSEYNEQFF.

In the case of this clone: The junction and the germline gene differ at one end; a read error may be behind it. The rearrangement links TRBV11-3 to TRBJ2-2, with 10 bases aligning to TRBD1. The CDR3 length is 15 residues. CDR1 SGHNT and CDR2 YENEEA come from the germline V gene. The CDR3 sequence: CASSLDRGPTGELFF. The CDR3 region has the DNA TGTGCCAGCAGCCTAGACAGGGGGCCCACCGGGGAGCTGTTTTTT.

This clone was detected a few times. The DNA for the CDR3 is TGTGCCAGCAGCTACCTTCAGGGGGGGACTGAAGCTTTCTTT. Translation gives CASSYLQGGTEAFF. V gene TRBV9 combines with J gene TRBJ1-1, with 7 bases lining up with TRBD1. V lost 4 bases, J lost 5 bases, and 8 bases stayed unmatched. Germline CDR1 and CDR2: SGDLS and YYNGEE. This CDR3 spans 14 amino acids. Filled out from reference TRBV9 and TRBJ1-1, the complete variable domain reads DSGVTQTPKHLITATGQRVTLRCSPRSGDLSVYWYQQSLDQGLQFLIQYYNGEERAKGNILERFSAQQFPDLHSELNLSSLELGDSALYFCASSYLQGGTEAFFGQGTRLTVV.

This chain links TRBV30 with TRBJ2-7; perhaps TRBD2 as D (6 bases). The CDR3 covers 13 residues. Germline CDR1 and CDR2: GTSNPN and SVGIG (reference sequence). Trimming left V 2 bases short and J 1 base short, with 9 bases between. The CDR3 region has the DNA TGTGCCTGGAGTCACGGGGGTTCCTACGAGCAGTACTTC. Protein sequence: CAWSHGGSYEQYF. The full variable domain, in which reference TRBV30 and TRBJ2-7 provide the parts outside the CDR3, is SQTIHQWPATLVQPVGSPLSLECTVEGTSNPNLYWYRQAAGRGLQLLFYSVGIGQISSEVPQNLSASRPQDRQFILSSKKLLLSDSGFYLCAWSHGGSYEQYFGPGTRLTVT.

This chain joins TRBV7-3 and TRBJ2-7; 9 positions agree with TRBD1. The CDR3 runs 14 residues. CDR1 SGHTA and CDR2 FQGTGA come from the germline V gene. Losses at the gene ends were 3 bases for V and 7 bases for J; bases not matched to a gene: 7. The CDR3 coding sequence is TGTGCCAGCAGCTTGGACAGGGGTCTCGGTGAGCAGTACTTC. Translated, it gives CASSLDRGLGEQYF.

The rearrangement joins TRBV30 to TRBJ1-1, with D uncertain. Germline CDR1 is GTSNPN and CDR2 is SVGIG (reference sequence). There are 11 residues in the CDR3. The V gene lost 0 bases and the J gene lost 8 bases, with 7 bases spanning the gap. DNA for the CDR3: TGTGCCTGGAGTGTTGTGGGAGAAGCTTTCTTT. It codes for CAWSVVGEAFF.

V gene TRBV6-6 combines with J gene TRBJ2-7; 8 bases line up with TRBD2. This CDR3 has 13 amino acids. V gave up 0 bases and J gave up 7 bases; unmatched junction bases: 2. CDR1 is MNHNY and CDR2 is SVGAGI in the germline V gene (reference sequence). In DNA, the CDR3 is TGTGCCAGCAGTTACTCGGCTAGCGGGGAGCAGTACTTC. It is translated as CASSYSASGEQYF.

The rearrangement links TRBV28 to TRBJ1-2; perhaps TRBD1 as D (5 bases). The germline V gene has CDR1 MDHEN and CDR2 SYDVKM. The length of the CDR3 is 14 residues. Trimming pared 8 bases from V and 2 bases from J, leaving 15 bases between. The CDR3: CASSRQLKNYGYTF. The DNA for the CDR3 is TGTGCCAGCTCCCGACAGCTTAAGAACTATGGCTACACCTTC.

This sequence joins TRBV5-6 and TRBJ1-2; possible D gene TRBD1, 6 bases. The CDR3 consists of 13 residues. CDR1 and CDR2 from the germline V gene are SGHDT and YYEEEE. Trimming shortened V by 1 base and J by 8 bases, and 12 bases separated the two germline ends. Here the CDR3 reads CASSLRGLRGYTF. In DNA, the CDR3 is TGTGCCAGCAGCTTGCGGGGGCTACGAGGCTACACCTTC.

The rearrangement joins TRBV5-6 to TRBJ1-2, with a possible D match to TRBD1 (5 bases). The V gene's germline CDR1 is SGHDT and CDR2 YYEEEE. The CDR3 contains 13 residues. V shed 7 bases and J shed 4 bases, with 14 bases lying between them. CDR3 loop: CASYRRRIYGYTF. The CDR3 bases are TGTGCCAGCTACAGGAGACGCATCTATGGCTACACCTTC. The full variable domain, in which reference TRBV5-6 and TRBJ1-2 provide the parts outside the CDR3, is DAGVTQSPTHLIKTRGQQVTLRCSPKSGHDTVSWYQQALGQGPQFIFQYYEEEERQRGNFPDRFSGHQFPNYSSELNVNALLLGDSALYLCASYRRRIYGYTFGSGTRLTVV.

CDR3 nucleotides: TGTGCCTGGAGTGGCTCCGGGACAGGGGGCTACGAGCAGTACTTC. Residues: CAWSGSGTGGYEQYF. The chain has TRBV30 and TRBJ2-5; 11 bases fit TRBD1. The J call is doubtful: the DNA matches TRBJ2-7 better. Germline CDR1 GTSNPN, CDR2 SVGIG (reference sequence). CDR3 length equals 15 residues.

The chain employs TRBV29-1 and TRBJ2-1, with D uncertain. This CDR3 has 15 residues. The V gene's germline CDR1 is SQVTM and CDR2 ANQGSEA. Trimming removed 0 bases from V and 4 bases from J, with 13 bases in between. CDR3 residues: CSVEDRVKDYNEQFF. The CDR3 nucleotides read TGCAGCGTTGAAGATAGGGTAAAGGATTACAATGAGCAGTTCTTC.

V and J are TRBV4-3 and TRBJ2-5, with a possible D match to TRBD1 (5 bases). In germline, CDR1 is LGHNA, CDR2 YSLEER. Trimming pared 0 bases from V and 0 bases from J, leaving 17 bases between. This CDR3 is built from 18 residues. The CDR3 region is CASSQDFRQGEYQETQYF. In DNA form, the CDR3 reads TGCGCCAGCAGCCAAGATTTTAGGCAGGGCGAGTACCAAGAGACCCAGTACTTC.